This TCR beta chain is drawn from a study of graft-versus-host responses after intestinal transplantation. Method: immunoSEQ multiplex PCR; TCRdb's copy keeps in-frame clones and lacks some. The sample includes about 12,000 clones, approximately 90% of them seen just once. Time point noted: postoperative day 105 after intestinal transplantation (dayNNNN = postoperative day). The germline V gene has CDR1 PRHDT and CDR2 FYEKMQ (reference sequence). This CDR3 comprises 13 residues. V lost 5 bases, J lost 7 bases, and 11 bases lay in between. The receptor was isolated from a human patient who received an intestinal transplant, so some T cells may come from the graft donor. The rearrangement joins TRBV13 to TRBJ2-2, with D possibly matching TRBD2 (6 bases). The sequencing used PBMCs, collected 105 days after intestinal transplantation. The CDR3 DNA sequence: TGTGCCAGCAGCCGACTAGATTACGGGGAGCTGTTTTTT. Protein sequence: CASSRLDYGELFF.